This T cell receptor (beta chain) was profiled in a study of blood T cell repertoires in COVID-19. Looking at the study overall: T cells, B-cell-depleted T cells, or PBMCs supplied cDNA or gDNA.

Measured with immunoSEQ multiplex PCR; TCRdb has only the in-frame clones, and not every one. The table includes roughly 320,000 clones, 70% to 90% detected once. Germline CDR1 MRHNA, CDR2 SNTAGT. Trimming cost V 3 bases and J 5 bases; bases outside gene matches: 14. The CDR3 extends over 18 amino acids. This TCR came from a woman in her fifties or sixties with COVID-19, enrolled during active disease. Sample: peripheral blood. The chain carries TRBV6-4 and TRBJ2-3, with 10 bases identical to TRBD2. DNA of the CDR3: TGTGCCAGCAGTGAGATTCCTAGCGGGAGTCTGATGGAAGATACGCAGTATTTT. Its protein product is CASSEIPSGSLMEDTQYF.